One and the same sample provided the 18 T cell receptor beta chains below, sequenced in a study of blood T cell repertoires in COVID-19. TCRdb's copy holds only in-frame clones and misses some; the assay was immunoSEQ multiplex PCR. The sample yields around 280,000 clones, nearly 90% seen once. The sample was PBMCs or T cells enriched from blood (not recorded which). Source of these receptors: a woman under 30 with acute COVID-19.

The V gene is TRBV15, the J gene TRBJ2-7, with D possibly being TRBD2 (6 bases). CDR3 length: 15 amino acids. V was shortened by 3 bases and J by 0 bases, with 12 bases between the two germline ends. Looked up from germline, CDR1 is LNHNV and CDR2 is YYDKDF (reference sequence). Here the CDR3 DNA reads TGTGCCACCAGCAGGCGGGACGGACCCTCCTACGAGCAGTACTTC. Translation: CATSRRDGPSYEQYF.

The gene calls are TRBV7-9 and TRBJ1-2; 7 nucleotides line up with TRBD1. There are 11 residues in the CDR3. The V gene's germline CDR1 is SEHNR and CDR2 FQNEAQ (reference sequence). Unmatched junction bases numbered 6, after V lost 9 bases and J lost 8 bases. The CDR3 is CASRQGLGYTF. The CDR3 bases are TGTGCCAGTAGACAGGGCCTGGGCTACACCTTC.

The V gene is TRBV28, the J gene TRBJ2-5; 14 bases match TRBD2. This CDR3 contains 16 residues. Germline V gene data show CDR1 as MDHEN and CDR2 as SYDVKM. Unmatched junction bases numbered 8, after V lost 6 bases and J lost 5 bases. CDR3: CASSPGLAGVRETQYF. CDR3 in DNA: TGTGCCAGCAGCCCGGGACTAGCGGGAGTACGGGAGACCCAGTACTTC.

The chain has TRBV6-1 and TRBJ2-7; 7 bases agree with TRBD2. The V segment lost 1 base and the J segment 4 bases; nucleotides outside the gene matches: 7. Germline CDR1 is MNHNS and CDR2 is SASEGT. This CDR3 region has 15 residues. CDR3 protein: CASSEGGGLSYEQYF. The CDR3, as DNA: TGTGCCAGCAGTGAAGGGGGGGGGTTATCATACGAGCAGTACTTC.

V and J are TRBV28 and TRBJ2-2; perhaps TRBD1 as D (6 bases). CDR1 is MDHEN and CDR2 is SYDVKM in the germline V gene. The V end lost 7 bases, the J end lost 1 base, and 10 bases lay between the germline ends. The CDR3 has 14 residues. CDR3 coding DNA: TGTGCCAGCACCTCGACAGGGAACACCGGGGAGCTGTTTTTT. Translated: CASTSTGNTGELFF.

This sequence joins TRBV6-4 and TRBJ1-4; 7 bases align to TRBD1. V shed 2 bases, J shed 11 bases, and the junction held 17 bases outside the gene matches. This CDR3 is built from 17 residues. CDR1 is MRHNA and CDR2 is SNTAGT in the germline V gene. DNA for the CDR3: TGTGCCAGCAGTGACCCCTACACCCGGGACAGTGGGGGGAAACTGTTTTTT. It translates to CASSDPYTRDSGGKLFF.

This sequence joins TRBV11-1 and TRBJ2-7; D perhaps matches TRBD1 (5 bases). With 1 base removed from V and 2 bases from J, the gap between germline ends came to 12 bases. The CDR3 sequence is 15 residues long. Germline V lookup: CDR1 SGHAT, CDR2 FQDESV (reference sequence). The CDR3 DNA sequence: TGTGCCAGCAGCTTAGGGTCAGGGTTTCCCTACGAGCAGTACTTC. This gives the protein CASSLGSGFPYEQYF.

The CDR3 protein is CASSTWTGYEQYF. DNA of the CDR3: TGTGCCAGTAGTACCTGGACAGGGTACGAGCAGTACTTC. This sequence joins TRBV19 and TRBJ2-7, with 8 bases fitting TRBD1. Unmatched junction bases numbered 3, after V lost 4 bases and J lost 4 bases. This CDR3 has 13 amino acids. From germline, CDR1 is LNHDA and CDR2 SQIVND (reference sequence).

The J gene is TRBJ1-2, the V gene TRBV7-9, with 8 bases identical to TRBD1. This CDR3 comprises 15 residues. V dropped 5 bases and J dropped 4; count of bases not matched to a gene: 9. Germline CDR1 SEHNR, CDR2 FQNEAQ (reference sequence). The chain's CDR3 is CASSPGRDRTYGYTF. As DNA, the CDR3 is TGTGCCAGCAGCCCAGGACGGGACAGGACCTATGGCTACACCTTC. The full variable domain, in which reference TRBV7-9 and TRBJ1-2 provide the parts outside the CDR3, is DTGVSQNPRHKITKRGQNVTFRCDPISEHNRLYWYRQTLGQGPEFLTYFQNEAQLEKSRLLSDRFSAERPKGSFSTLEIQRTEQGDSAMYLCASSPGRDRTYGYTFGSGTRLTVV.

The chain links TRBV28 to TRBJ2-7; 9 nucleotides match TRBD1. After removal of 5 bases from V and 2 bases from J, the junction contained 10 bases not matched to a gene. The length of the CDR3 is 16 residues. Looked up from germline, CDR1 is MDHEN and CDR2 is SYDVKM. CDR3 sequence (DNA): TGTGCCAGCAGTACCTCCGGGACAGGGTCGGCCTACGAGCAGTACTTC. Amino acids: CASSTSGTGSAYEQYF.

The V gene is TRBV20-1, the J gene TRBJ2-7, with D possibly TRBD2 on 6 matching bases. CDR3 length: 11 residues. Trimming took off 3 bases at V and 6 bases at J, with 9 bases between the two ends. CDR1 DFQATT and CDR2 SNEGSKA come from the germline V gene (reference sequence). The CDR3 protein is CSASGSGEQYF. DNA for the CDR3: TGCAGTGCTAGCGGGAGTGGCGAGCAGTACTTC.

V gene TRBV11-3 combines with J gene TRBJ2-1; perhaps TRBD2 as D (6 bases). Per germline, CDR1 SGHNT and CDR2 YENEEA. Trimming cost V 8 bases and J 6 bases, with 23 bases left between them. The CDR3 has 16 amino acids. The CDR3 spells CASSPRGGIPGNEQFF. The CDR3 DNA is TGTGCCAGCTCCCCAAGAGGCGGGATCCCCGGCAATGAGCAGTTCTTC.

J is TRBJ2-1 and V is TRBV19, with TRBD2 matching 7 bases. CDR3 length equals 14 residues. From germline, CDR1 is LNHDA and CDR2 SQIVND (reference sequence). V was clipped by 11 bases and J by 5 bases; unmatched bases: 12. The chain's CDR3 is CAVEEWGGNNEQFF. DNA for the CDR3: TGTGCCGTCGAAGAATGGGGGGGGAACAATGAGCAGTTCTTC. The full variable domain, rest sourced from reference TRBV19 and TRBJ2-1, is DGGITQSPKYLFRKEGQNVTLSCEQNLNHDAMYWYRQDPGQGLRLIYYSQIVNDFQKGDIAEGYSVSREKKESFPLTVTSAQKNPTAFYLCAVEEWGGNNEQFFGPGTRLTVL.

The rearrangement uses TRBV28 and TRBJ1-1; possible D gene TRBD1, 5 bases. The germline CDR1 and CDR2 sequences are MDHEN and SYDVKM. V was clipped by 10 bases and J by 3 bases, with 15 bases between them. The CDR3 totals 13 residues. The CDR3 reads CATYRGGDTEAFF. The CDR3 nucleotides read TGTGCCACCTACCGGGGGGGAGACACTGAAGCTTTCTTT.

V is TRBV29-1 and J is TRBJ2-1; 8 bases are a match to TRBD2. Unmatched junction bases numbered 3, after V lost 3 bases and J lost 5 bases. Germline assignment: CDR1 SQVTM and CDR2 ANQGSEA. The CDR3 is 13 amino acids. Here the CDR3 DNA reads TGCAGCGTTGAGGGACTAGGGGACAATGAGCAGTTCTTC. This translates into CSVEGLGDNEQFF.

Points on this clone: The sample holds other DNA sequences that translate to the same CDR3. The V call is TRBV27, the J call TRBJ1-5; 8 positions agree with TRBD1. The CDR3 is 14 residues long. Germline CDR1 MNHEY, CDR2 SMNVEV (reference sequence). J was trimmed by 3 bases and V by 6 bases; bases with no gene match: 4. The CDR3 is CASRGQGANQPQHF. The CDR3 bases are TGTGCCAGCAGAGGACAGGGTGCCAATCAGCCCCAGCATTTT.

The chain joins TRBV25-1 to TRBJ2-1, with a tentative D call TRBD1 (5 bases). V was pared by 3 bases and J by 4 bases, with 10 bases between. Germline loops: CDR1 MGHDK, CDR2 SYGVNS. The CDR3 has 14 amino acids. CDR3 sequence (DNA): TGTGCCAGCAGTGACCGGCCAGGGTACAATGAGCAGTTCTTC. Encoded protein: CASSDRPGYNEQFF.

With regard to this clone: Other nucleotide sequences in the sample specify the same CDR3. J is TRBJ2-7 and V is TRBV28; D is undetermined. The CDR3 spans 11 residues. The germline gives CDR1 MDHEN, CDR2 SYDVKM. Trimming pared 3 bases from V and 4 bases from J, leaving 4 bases between. The CDR3, as DNA: TGTGCCAGCAGTTTCGCGTACGAGCAGTACTTC. Translation: CASSFAYEQYF.